This is a list of T cell receptor beta chains from one sample in a study of OX40 agonist ivuxolimab in advanced cancers. Some clones are missing from TCRdb's copy, which holds only in-frame ones; the method was immunoSEQ multiplex PCR. The sample carries roughly 75,000 clones, roughly 91% recorded once. This specimen consisted of CD4+ or CD8+ T cells sorted from blood, obtained in a trial of the OX40 agonist ivuxolimab. Receptors were obtained from an adult with an advanced solid tumor such as melanoma, head and neck, liver or kidney cancer. The CDR3 runs from the conserved cysteine through the conserved F or W. Rows may omit the clone size; those that give it use once, few, many or a size class.

size	V	J	CDR3
NA	TRBV19	TRBJ1-5	CASSFRLGQGSNQPQHF
NA	TRBV2	TRBJ1-2	CASSQAISNYGYTF
NA	TRBV28	TRBJ1-2	CASTMVGENYGYTF
NA	TRBV27	TRBJ1-4	CASSFARGLDEKLFF
NA	TRBV7-3	TRBJ2-1	CASSHRVGNEQFF
NA	TRBV27	TRBJ2-2	CASSLDFGQGPYTGELFF
NA	TRBV15	TRBJ2-1	CATSRSGGSYNEQFF
NA	TRBV9	TRBJ2-7	CASSVAVGNHYEQYF
NA	TRBV5-5	TRBJ2-2	CASSFLAAPGELFF
once	TRBV5-1	TRBJ2-3	CASSPQRASTDTQYF
NA	TRBV10-3	TRBJ1-1	CAISKQGPTEAFF
NA	TRBV10-3	TRBJ2-1	CAIRGMSSYNEQFF
NA	TRBV5-1	TRBJ1-4	CASSFQPGEKLFF
once	TRBV4-2	TRBJ1-6	CASSLREQGYNSPLHF
NA	TRBV6-5	TRBJ1-5	CASSSAGNQPQHF
NA	TRBV6-1	TRBJ1-2	CASSWIGYTF
NA	TRBV25-1	TRBJ1-1	CASSAPSGLNTEAFF
NA	TRBV10-2	TRBJ1-2	CASSESHPNYGYTF
NA	TRBV27	TRBJ1-2	CASSLDGRISGGYTF
few	TRBV27	TRBJ1-5	CASRGGTQPQHF
NA	TRBV4-1	TRBJ1-5	CASSQGWVRNQPQHF
NA	TRBV7-3	TRBJ2-1	CASSPRGRLYNEQFF
NA	TRBV10-3	TRBJ1-1	CAIKGNLKGTEAFF
few	TRBV27	TRBJ1-3	CASSPKGWTGGNTIYF
NA	TRBV9	TRBJ2-1	CASSTGLAGGLSYNEQFF
NA	TRBV6-5	TRBJ2-5	CASRGTSGVQETQYF
NA	TRBV2	TRBJ2-7	CASRYSTYEQYF
NA	TRBV28	TRBJ2-5	CASRGILAREETQYF
NA	TRBV6-5	TRBJ2-7	CASSYSWKTSYEQYF
NA	TRBV5-6	TRBJ1-5	CASSFGGNRGANQPQHF
NA	TRBV6-1	TRBJ1-3	CASIRSLGNTIYF
few	TRBV7-6	TRBJ1-6	CASSSGGHNNSPLHF
NA	TRBV5-8	TRBJ2-3	CASRGTPSTDTQYF
few	TRBV19	TRBJ1-5	CASSSRGPGYSQPQHF
NA	TRBV2	TRBJ1-1	CASCYYTGSEAFF
NA	TRBV9	TRBJ2-1	CASSVGTSGIDEQFF
NA	TRBV5-6	TRBJ2-7	CASSFPGGSSYEQYF
NA	TRBV2	TRBJ2-6	CASRRDNSGANVLTF
NA	TRBV7-3	TRBJ1-1	CASSLFQNTEAFF
NA	TRBV5-6	TRBJ1-2	CASSTVYGYTF
once	TRBV12-2	TRBJ1-4	CASRLEGCHGAGGQITNEKLFF
once	TRBV5-8	TRBJ1-1	CASSSRDSGGRTEAFF
few	TRBV7-9	TRBJ1-3	CASTRPQGPSGNTIYF
NA	TRBV7-9	TRBJ1-4	CASSLSLRGPEKLFF
NA	TRBV10-3	TRBJ1-1	CAISDARDTEAFF
once	TRBV19	TRBJ1-5	CASSPRQGMTQPQHF